One sample yielded the 8 T cell receptor beta chains listed below, sequenced in a study of early T cells in non-severe SARS-CoV-2 infection. TCRdb independently ran MiXCR on the 5' RACE reads; one entry per CDR3 protein. The table lists about 48,000 distinct CDR3 sequences, about 9.2% of them singletons. Input material: whole blood. The receptors stem from an adult who was a healthcare worker with PCR-confirmed SARS-CoV-2 infection or an uninfected control (not recorded which).

This chain links TRBV6-2 or TRBV6-3 with TRBJ2-1, with D uncertain. The CDR3 covers 17 residues. Trimming took 2 bases from V and 0 from J, leaving 14 bases between them. The V gene's germline CDR1 is MNHEY and CDR2 SVGEGT. The DNA of the CDR3 is TGTGCCAGCAGTTACCCAATTTTGTCCAGCTCCTACAATGAGCAGTTCTTC. As protein: CASSYPILSSSYNEQFF.

This chain connects TRBV10-3 to TRBJ2-7, with 12 bases aligning to TRBD2. The length of the CDR3 is 13 residues. The germline V gene encodes CDR1 ENHRY and CDR2 SYGVKD. Trimming cost V 8 bases and J 1 base; bases outside gene matches: 0. CDR3 in amino acids: CAIGLAGSYEQYF. The CDR3 bases are TGTGCCATCGGACTAGCGGGATCCTACGAGCAGTACTTC.

The chain employs TRBV5-6 and TRBJ2-7, with D perhaps TRBD1 or TRBD2 (6 bases each). The CDR3 spans 15 residues. V was shortened by 4 bases and J by 2 bases, with 16 bases between the two germline ends. Germline V CDR1 and CDR2: SGHDT, YYEEEE. The CDR3 region is CASSGTAGHPYEQYF. DNA for the CDR3: TGTGCCAGCAGCGGGACGGCGGGACACCCCTACGAGCAGTACTTC.

This clonotype was seen many times. The chain links TRBV9 to TRBJ2-7, with no clear D. Trimming shortened V by 2 bases and J by 1 base, and 7 bases separated the two germline ends. Germline assignment: CDR1 SGDLS and CDR2 YYNGEE. The CDR3 covers 13 residues. The CDR3 nucleotides are TGTGCCAGCAGCGTTACCGATTCCTACGAGCAGTACTTC. Its protein product is CASSVTDSYEQYF.

The sample holds a few counts of this clonotype. The chain joins TRBV28 to TRBJ1-2; D call uncertain. V lost 8 bases and J 4 bases, leaving 14 bases between the germline ends. The CDR3 is made up of 13 amino acids. Germline V lookup: CDR1 MDHEN, CDR2 SYDVKM. CDR3 protein: CASFTVVRYGYTF. As DNA, the CDR3 is TGTGCCAGCTTCACCGTGGTCCGCTATGGCTACACCTTC.

V is TRBV7-9 and J is TRBJ1-2; D uncertain. This CDR3 is built from 11 residues. Trimming removed 8 bases at V and 4 bases at J, with 8 bases between. The germline V gene has CDR1 SEHNR and CDR2 FQNEAQ (reference sequence). The CDR3 DNA is TGTGCCAGCGACGAGCTCTATGGCTACACCTTC. It encodes CASDELYGYTF.

Of note for this clonotype: Being one base from a much bigger clone, this may be a read error. The chain links TRBV10-2 to TRBJ2-5; D is perhaps TRBD2 (5 bases). The length of the CDR3 is 12 residues. Trimming took off 2 bases at V and 9 bases at J, with 10 bases between the two ends. Germline CDR1 reads WSHSY; CDR2 reads SAAADI. The CDR3 sequence is CASSEGRASQYF. CDR3 bases: TGCGCCAGCAGTGAGGGGCGGGCGTCCCAGTACTTC.

The chain couples TRBV2 to TRBJ2-7; 8 bases are a match to TRBD1. Losses at the gene ends were 0 bases for V and 6 bases for J; bases not matched to a gene: 4. Germline-derived CDR1 and CDR2 are SNHLY and FYNNEI. This CDR3 is built from 14 residues. The CDR3 DNA reads as TGTGCCAGCAGTGAAGCGCAGGGGGCACGCGAGCAGTACTTC. Translation: CASSEAQGAREQYF.